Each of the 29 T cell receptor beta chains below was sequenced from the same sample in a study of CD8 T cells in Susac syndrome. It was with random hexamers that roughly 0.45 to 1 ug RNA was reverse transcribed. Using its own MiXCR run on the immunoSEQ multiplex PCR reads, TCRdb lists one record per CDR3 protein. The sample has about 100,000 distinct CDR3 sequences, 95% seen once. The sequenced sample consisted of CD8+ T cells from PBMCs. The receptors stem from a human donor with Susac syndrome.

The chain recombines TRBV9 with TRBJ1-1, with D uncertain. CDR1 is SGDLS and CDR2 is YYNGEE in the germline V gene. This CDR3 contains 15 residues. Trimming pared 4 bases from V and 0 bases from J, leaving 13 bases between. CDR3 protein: CASSPRSNMNTEAFF. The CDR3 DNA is TGTGCCAGCAGCCCGCGCAGTAACATGAACACTGAAGCTTTCTTT.

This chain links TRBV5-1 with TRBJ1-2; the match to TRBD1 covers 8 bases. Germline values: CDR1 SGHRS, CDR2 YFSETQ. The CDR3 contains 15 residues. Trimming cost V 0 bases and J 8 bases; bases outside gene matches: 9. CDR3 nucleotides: TGCGCCAGCAGCTTGGAGCAGGGGGCTATGGGCGGCTACACCTTC. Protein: CASSLEQGAMGGYTF.

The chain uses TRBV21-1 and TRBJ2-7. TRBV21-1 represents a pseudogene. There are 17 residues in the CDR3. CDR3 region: CASSKDYELASSYEQYF. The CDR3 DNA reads TGTGCCAGCAGCAAAGATTACGAGTTGGCGAGCTCCTACGAGCAGTACTTC.

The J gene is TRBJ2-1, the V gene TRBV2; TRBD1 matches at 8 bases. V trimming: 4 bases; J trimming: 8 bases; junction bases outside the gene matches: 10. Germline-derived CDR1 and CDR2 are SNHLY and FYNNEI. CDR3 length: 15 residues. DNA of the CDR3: TGTGCCAGCAGTGTGGGGACAGGTTGGGAGGATGAGCAGTTCTTC. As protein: CASSVGTGWEDEQFF.

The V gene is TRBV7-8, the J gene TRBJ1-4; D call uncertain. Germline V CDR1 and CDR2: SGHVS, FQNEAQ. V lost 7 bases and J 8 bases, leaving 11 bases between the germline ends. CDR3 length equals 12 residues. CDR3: CASTSIGEKLFF. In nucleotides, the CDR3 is TGTGCCAGCACATCGATCGGGGAAAAACTGTTTTTT.

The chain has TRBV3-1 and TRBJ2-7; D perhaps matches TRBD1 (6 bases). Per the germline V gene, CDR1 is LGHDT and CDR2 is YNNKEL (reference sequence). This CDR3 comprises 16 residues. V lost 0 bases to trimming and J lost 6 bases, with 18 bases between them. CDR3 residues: CASSQEGIGGTPEQYF. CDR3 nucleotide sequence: TGTGCCAGCAGCCAAGAGGGGATAGGGGGAACGCCCGAGCAGTACTTC.

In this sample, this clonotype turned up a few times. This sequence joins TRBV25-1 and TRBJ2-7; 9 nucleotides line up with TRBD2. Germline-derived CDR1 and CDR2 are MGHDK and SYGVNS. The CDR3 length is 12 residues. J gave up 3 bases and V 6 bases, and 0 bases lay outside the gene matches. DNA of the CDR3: TGTGCCAGCAGGACTAGCGGCTACGAGCAGTACTTC. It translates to CASRTSGYEQYF.

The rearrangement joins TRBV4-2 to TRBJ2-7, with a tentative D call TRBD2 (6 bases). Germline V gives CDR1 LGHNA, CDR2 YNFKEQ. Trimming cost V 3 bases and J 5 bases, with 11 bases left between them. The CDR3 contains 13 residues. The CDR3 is CASSHPGGDEQYF. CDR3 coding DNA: TGTGCCAGCAGCCACCCCGGCGGGGACGAGCAGTACTTC.

CDR3 sequence: CAVSAEFGGYTF. The CDR3 nucleotides are TGTGCCGTCAGCGCGGAGTTCGGAGGCTACACCTTC. V usage is TRBV15 and J usage is TRBJ1-2; the D is unclear. Germline V gives CDR1 LNHNV, CDR2 YYDKDF (reference sequence). With 11 bases removed from V and 8 bases from J, the gap between germline ends came to 18 bases. The CDR3 loop spans 12 amino acids.

The CDR3 DNA sequence: TGTGCCACCAGGGGGGACAGGGGGCACGAGCAGTACTTC. The encoded protein is CATRGDRGHEQYF. This chain uses TRBV15 with TRBJ2-7; 12 bases agree with TRBD1. The CDR3 length is 13 residues. Germline CDR1 LNHNV, CDR2 YYDKDF (reference sequence). After removal of 6 bases from V and 5 bases from J, the junction contained 2 bases not matched to a gene.

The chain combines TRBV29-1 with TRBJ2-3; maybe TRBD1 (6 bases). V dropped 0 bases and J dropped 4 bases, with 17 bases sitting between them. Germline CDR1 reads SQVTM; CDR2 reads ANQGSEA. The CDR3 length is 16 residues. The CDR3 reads CSVEETQGRFADTQYF. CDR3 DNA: TGCAGCGTTGAAGAGACTCAGGGGCGTTTTGCAGATACGCAGTATTTT.

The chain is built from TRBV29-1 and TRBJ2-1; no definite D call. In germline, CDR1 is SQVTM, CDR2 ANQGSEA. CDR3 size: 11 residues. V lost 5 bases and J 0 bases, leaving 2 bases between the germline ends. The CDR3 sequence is CSVNSYNEQFF. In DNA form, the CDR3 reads TGCAGCGTTAACTCCTACAATGAGCAGTTCTTC.

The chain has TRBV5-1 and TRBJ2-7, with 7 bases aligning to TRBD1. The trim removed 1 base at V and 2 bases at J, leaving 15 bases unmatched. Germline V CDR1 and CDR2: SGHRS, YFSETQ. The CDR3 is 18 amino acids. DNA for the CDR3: TGCGCCAGCAGCTTGTCTGACAGGGTAACCCCCCGGACCTACGAGCAGTACTTC. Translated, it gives CASSLSDRVTPRTYEQYF.

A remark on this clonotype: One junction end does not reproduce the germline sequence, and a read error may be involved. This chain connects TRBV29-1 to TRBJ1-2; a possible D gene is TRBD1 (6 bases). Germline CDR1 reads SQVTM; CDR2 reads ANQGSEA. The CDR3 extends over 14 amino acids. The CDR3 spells CSVKEGGGPYGYTF. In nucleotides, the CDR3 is TGCAGCGTTAAAGAGGGGGGAGGGCCCTATGGCTACACCTTC.

CDR3 protein: CASSFQDSRRETQYF. As DNA, the CDR3 is TGCGCCAGCAGCTTCCAGGACTCACGACGGGAGACCCAGTACTTC. V gene TRBV5-1 combines with J gene TRBJ2-5, with TRBD2 as a possible D gene (5 bases). V was pared by 2 bases and J by 5 bases, with 16 bases between. The CDR3 has 15 residues. Germline V gives CDR1 SGHRS, CDR2 YFSETQ. Combining the CDR3 with reference TRBV5-1 and TRBJ2-5 gives the whole variable domain KAGVTQTPRYLIKTRGQQVTLSCSPISGHRSVSWYQQTPGQGLQFLFEYFSETQRNKGNFPGRFSGRQFSNSRSEMNVSTLELGDSALYLCASSFQDSRRETQYFGPGTRLLVL.

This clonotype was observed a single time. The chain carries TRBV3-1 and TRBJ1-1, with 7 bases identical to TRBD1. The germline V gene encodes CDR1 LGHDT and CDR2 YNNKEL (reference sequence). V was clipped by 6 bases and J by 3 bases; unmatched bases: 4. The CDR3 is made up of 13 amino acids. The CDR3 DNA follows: TGTGCCAGCAGAGGCGGGACAGACACTGAAGCTTTCTTT. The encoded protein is CASRGGTDTEAFF. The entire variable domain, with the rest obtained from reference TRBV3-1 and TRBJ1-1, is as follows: DTAVSQTPKYLVTQMGNDKSIKCEQNLGHDTMYWYKQDSKKFLKIMFSYNNKELIINETVPNRFSPKSPDKAHLNLHINSLELGDSAVYFCASRGGTDTEAFFGQGTRLTVV.

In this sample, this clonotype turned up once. In DNA, the CDR3 is TGTGCCAGCAGCCCCGTTGGTTTGGTCCGCACCGGGGAGCTGTTTTTT. It is translated as CASSPVGLVRTGELFF. This chain joins TRBV28 and TRBJ2-2; no firm D call. V lost 6 bases and J 4 bases, leaving 18 bases between the germline ends. CDR3 length: 16 amino acids. Germline lookup yields CDR1 MDHEN and CDR2 SYDVKM.

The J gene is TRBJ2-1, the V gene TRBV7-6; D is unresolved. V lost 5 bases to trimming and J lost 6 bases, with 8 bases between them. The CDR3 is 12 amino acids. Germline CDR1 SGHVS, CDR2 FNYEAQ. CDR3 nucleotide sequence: TGTGCCAGCAGCACCAGTGGCAATGAGCAGTTCTTC. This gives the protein CASSTSGNEQFF. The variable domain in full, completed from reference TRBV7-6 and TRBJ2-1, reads GAGVSQSPRYKVTKRGQDVALRCDPISGHVSLYWYRQALGQGPEFLTYFNYEAQQDKSGLPNDRFSAERPEGSISTLTIQRTEQRDSAMYRCASSTSGNEQFFGPGTRLTVL.

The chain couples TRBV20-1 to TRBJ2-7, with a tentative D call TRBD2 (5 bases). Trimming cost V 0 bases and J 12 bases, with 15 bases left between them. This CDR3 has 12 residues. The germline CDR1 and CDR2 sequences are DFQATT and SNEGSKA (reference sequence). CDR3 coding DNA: TGCAGTGCTAGAGATGATTCTGGACTGAGGTACTTC. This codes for CSARDDSGLRYF.

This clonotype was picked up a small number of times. The CDR3 DNA follows: TGTGCCAGCTCCGAGCCTAGCTCTCACAATGAGCAGTTCTTC. The encoded protein is CASSEPSSHNEQFF. The chain carries TRBV13 and TRBJ2-1, with a possible D match to TRBD2 (5 bases). The germline CDR1 and CDR2 sequences are PRHDT and FYEKMQ (reference sequence). This CDR3 spans 14 amino acids. The V end lost 8 bases, the J end lost 5 bases, and 16 bases lay between the germline ends. Variable domain in full (rest from reference TRBV13 and TRBJ2-1): AAGVIQSPRHLIKEKRETATLKCYPIPRHDTVYWYQQGPGQDPQFLISFYEKMQSDKGSIPDRFSAQQFSDYHSELNMSSLELGDSALYFCASSEPSSHNEQFFGPGTRLTVL.

CDR3 nucleotide sequence: TGCGCCAGCAGCGGACGACAGGGGGTCAGGTACGAGCAGTACTTC. Translation: CASSGRQGVRYEQYF. This chain links TRBV5-1 with TRBJ2-7; 9 bases line up with TRBD1. The V gene's germline CDR1 is SGHRS and CDR2 YFSETQ. This CDR3 contains 15 residues. Germline trimming cut 4 bases from V and 4 bases from J; bases unmatched to any gene: 9. The whole variable domain, remainder taken from reference TRBV5-1 and TRBJ2-7, is KAGVTQTPRYLIKTRGQQVTLSCSPISGHRSVSWYQQTPGQGLQFLFEYFSETQRNKGNFPGRFSGRQFSNSRSEMNVSTLELGDSALYLCASSGRQGVRYEQYFGPGTRLTVT.

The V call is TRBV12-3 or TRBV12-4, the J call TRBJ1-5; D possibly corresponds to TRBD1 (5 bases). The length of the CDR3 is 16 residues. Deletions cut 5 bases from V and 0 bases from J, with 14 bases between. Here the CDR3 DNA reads TGTGCCAGCAGTGGACCGGGGGGGTATAGCAATCAGCCCCAGCATTTT. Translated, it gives CASSGPGGYSNQPQHF.

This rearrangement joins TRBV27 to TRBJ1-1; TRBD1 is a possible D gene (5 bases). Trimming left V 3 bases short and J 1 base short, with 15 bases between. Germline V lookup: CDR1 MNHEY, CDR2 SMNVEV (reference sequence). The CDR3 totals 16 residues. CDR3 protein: CASSLIGRGTNTEAFF. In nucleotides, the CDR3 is TGTGCCAGCAGTTTGATCGGGAGAGGGACGAACACTGAAGCTTTCTTT.

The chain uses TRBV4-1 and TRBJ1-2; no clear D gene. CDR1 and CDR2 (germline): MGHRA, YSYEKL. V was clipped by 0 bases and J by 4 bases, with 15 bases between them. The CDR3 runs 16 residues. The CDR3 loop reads CASSQEAQSSLYGYTF. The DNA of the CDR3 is TGCGCCAGCAGCCAAGAGGCGCAGTCATCACTCTATGGCTACACCTTC.

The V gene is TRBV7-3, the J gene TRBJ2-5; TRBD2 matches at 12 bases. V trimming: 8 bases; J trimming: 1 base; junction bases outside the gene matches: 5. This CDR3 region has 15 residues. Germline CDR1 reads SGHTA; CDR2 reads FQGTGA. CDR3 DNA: TGTGCCAGCGACTGGACTAGCGGGGCCCAAGAGACCCAGTACTTC. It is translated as CASDWTSGAQETQYF.

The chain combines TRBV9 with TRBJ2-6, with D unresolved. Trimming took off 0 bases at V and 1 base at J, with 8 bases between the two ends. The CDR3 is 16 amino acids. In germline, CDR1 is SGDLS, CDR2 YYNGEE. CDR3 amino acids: CASSVGPKSGANVLTF. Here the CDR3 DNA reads TGTGCCAGCAGCGTAGGGCCCAAATCTGGGGCCAACGTCCTGACTTTC.

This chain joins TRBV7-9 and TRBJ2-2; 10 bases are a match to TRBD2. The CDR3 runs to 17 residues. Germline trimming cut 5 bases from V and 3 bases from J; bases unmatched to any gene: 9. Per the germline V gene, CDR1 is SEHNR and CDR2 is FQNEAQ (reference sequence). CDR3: CASSRIPAGGYTGELFF. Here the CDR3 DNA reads TGTGCCAGCAGCCGCATCCCAGCGGGAGGGTACACCGGGGAGCTGTTTTTT. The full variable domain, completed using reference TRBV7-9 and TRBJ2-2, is DTGVSQNPRHKITKRGQNVTFRCDPISEHNRLYWYRQTLGQGPEFLTYFQNEAQLEKSRLLSDRFSAERPKGSFSTLEIQRTEQGDSAMYLCASSRIPAGGYTGELFFGEGSRLTVL.

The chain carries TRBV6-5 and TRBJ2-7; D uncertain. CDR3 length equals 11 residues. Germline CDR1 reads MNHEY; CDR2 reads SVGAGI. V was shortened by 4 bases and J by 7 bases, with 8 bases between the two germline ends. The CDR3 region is CASSSAREQYF. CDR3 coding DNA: TGTGCCAGCAGTTCGGCCCGTGAGCAGTACTTC.

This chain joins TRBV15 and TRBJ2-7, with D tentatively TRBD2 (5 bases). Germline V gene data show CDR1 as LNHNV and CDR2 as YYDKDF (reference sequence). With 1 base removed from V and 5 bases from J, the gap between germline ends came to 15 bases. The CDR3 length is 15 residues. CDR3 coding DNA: TGTGCCACCAGCAGAGCCCAGTGGACTCTGGACGAGCAGTACTTC. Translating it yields CATSRAQWTLDEQYF.